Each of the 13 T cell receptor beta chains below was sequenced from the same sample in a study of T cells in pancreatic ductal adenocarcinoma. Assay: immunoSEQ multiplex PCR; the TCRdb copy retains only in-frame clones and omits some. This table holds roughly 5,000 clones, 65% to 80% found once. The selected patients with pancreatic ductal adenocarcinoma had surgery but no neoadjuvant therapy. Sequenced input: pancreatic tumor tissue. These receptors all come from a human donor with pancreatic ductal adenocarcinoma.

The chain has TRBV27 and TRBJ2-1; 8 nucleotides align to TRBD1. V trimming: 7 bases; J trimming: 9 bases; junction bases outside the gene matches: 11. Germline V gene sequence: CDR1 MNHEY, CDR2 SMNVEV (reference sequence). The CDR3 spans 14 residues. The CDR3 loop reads CASTSTGVRAEQFF. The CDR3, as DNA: TGTGCCAGCACCTCGACAGGGGTTAGGGCTGAGCAGTTCTTC.

For the CDR3, the DNA is TGTGCCAGCAGCTTAGCGGTGACCGGGGGGGGCTACACCTTC. As protein: CASSLAVTGGGYTF. V and J are TRBV7-9 and TRBJ1-2; D perhaps matches TRBD1 (5 bases). Germline V gives CDR1 SEHNR, CDR2 FQNEAQ (reference sequence). V lost 0 bases and J 8 bases, leaving 13 bases between the germline ends. The CDR3 is 14 residues long.

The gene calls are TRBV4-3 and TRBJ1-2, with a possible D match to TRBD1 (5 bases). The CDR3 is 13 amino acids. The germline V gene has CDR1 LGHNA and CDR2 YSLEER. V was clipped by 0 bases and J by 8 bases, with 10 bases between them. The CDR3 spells CASSQDSKGGYTF. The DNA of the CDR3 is TGCGCCAGCAGCCAAGATAGCAAGGGGGGCTACACCTTC.

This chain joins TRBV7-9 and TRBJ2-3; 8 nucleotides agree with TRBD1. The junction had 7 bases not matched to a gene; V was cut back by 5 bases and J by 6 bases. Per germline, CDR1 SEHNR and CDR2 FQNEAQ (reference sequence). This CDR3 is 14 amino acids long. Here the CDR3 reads CASSADRALDTQYF. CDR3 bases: TGTGCCAGCAGCGCGGACAGGGCTTTGGATACGCAGTATTTT. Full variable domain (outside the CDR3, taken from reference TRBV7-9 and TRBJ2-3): DTGVSQNPRHKITKRGQNVTFRCDPISEHNRLYWYRQTLGQGPEFLTYFQNEAQLEKSRLLSDRFSAERPKGSFSTLEIQRTEQGDSAMYLCASSADRALDTQYFGPGTRLTVL.

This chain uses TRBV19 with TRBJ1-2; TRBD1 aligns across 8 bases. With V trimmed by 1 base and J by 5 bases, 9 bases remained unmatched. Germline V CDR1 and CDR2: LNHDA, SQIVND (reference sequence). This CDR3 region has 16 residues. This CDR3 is CASSIVAQGDFYGYTF. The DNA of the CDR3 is TGTGCCAGTAGTATAGTAGCACAGGGGGATTTTTATGGCTACACCTTC.

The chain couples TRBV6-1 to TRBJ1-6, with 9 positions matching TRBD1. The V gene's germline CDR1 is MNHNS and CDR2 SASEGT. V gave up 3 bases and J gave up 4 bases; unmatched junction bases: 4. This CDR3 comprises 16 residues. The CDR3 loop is CASSEMDRGYNSPLHF. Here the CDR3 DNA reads TGTGCCAGCAGTGAGATGGACAGGGGATATAATTCACCCCTCCACTTT.

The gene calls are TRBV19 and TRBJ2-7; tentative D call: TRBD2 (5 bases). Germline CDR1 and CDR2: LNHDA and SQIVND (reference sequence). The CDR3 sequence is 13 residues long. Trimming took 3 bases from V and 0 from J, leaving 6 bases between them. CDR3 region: CASSMDFSYEQYF. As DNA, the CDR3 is TGTGCCAGTAGTATGGACTTCTCCTACGAGCAGTACTTC.

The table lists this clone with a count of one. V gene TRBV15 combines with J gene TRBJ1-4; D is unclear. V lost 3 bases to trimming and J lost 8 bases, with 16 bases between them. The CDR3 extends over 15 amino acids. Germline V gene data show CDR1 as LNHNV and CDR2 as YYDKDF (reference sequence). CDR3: CATSSWREAGEKLFF. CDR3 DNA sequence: TGTGCCACCAGCAGCTGGAGGGAGGCCGGGGAAAAACTGTTTTTT.

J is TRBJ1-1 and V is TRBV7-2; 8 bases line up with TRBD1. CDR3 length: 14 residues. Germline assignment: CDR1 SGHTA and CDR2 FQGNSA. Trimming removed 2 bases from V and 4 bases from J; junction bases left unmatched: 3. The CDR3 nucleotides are TGTGCCAGCAGCTTACAGGGGGCTGGCACTGAAGCTTTCTTT. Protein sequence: CASSLQGAGTEAFF.

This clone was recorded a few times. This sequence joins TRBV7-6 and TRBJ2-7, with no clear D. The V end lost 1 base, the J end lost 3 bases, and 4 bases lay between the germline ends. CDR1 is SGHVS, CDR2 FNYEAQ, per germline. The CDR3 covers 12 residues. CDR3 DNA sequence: TGTGCCAGCAGCTTAGGCAGCTACGAGCAGTACTTC. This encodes CASSLGSYEQYF. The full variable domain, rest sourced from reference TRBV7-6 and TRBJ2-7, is GAGVSQSPRYKVTKRGQDVALRCDPISGHVSLYWYRQALGQGPEFLTYFNYEAQQDKSGLPNDRFSAERPEGSISTLTIQRTEQRDSAMYRCASSLGSYEQYFGPGTRLTVT.

CDR3 bases: TGCGCCAGCAGCCAAGGGACTAGCGGGGTCCCTGCCGGGGAGCTGTTTTTT. Translating it yields CASSQGTSGVPAGELFF. The chain recombines TRBV4-3 with TRBJ2-2; 12 bases are shared with TRBD2. CDR3 size: 17 residues. V dropped 1 base and J dropped 6; count of bases not matched to a gene: 6. Germline V gene sequence: CDR1 LGHNA, CDR2 YSLEER.

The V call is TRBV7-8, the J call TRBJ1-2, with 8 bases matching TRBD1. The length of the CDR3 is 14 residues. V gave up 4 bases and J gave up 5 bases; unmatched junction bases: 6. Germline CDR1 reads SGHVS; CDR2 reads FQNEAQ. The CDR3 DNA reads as TGTGCCAGCAGCTCCGGACAGGGAGATTATGGCTACACCTTC. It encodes CASSSGQGDYGYTF.

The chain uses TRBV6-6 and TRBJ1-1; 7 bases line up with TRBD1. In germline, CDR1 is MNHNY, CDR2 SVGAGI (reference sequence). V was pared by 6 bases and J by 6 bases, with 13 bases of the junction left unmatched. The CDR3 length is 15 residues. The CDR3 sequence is CASSRRRGEFPEAFF. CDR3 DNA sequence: TGTGCCAGCAGCCGCCGCAGGGGGGAATTCCCTGAAGCTTTCTTT.